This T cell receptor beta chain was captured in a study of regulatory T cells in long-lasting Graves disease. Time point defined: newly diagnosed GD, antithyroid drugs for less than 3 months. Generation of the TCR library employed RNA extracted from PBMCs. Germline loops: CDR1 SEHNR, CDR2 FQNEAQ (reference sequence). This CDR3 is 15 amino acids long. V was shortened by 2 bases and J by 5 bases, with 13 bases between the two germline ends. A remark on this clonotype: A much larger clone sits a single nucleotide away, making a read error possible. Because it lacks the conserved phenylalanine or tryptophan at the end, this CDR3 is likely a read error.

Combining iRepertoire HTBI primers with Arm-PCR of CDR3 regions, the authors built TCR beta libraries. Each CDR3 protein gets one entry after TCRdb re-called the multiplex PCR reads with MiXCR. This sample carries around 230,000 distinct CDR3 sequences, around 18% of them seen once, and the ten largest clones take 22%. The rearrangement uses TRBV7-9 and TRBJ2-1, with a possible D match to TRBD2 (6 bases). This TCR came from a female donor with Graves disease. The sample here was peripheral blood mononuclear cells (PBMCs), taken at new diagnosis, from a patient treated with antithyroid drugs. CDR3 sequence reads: CASSLWASVNNEQFL. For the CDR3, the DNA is TGTGCCAGCAGCTTATGGGCTAGCGTGAACAATGAGCAGTTCTTA.